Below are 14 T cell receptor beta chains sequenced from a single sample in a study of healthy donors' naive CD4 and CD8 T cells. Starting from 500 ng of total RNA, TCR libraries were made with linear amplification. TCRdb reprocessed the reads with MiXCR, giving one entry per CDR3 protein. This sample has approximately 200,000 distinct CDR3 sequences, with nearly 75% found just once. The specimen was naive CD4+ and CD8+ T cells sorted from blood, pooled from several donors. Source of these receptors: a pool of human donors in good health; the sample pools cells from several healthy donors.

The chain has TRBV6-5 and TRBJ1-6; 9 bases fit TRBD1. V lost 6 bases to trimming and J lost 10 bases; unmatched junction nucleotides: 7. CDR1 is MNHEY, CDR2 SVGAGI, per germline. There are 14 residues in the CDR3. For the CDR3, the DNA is TGTGCCAGCAGCCGGGACAGGGCTGGGTCACCCCTCCACTTT. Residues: CASSRDRAGSPLHF.

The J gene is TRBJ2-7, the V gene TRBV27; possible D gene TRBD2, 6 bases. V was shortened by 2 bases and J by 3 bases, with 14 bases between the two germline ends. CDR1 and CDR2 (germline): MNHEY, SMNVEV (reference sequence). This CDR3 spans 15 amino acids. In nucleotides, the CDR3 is TGTGCCAGCAGTTTAGCCGCGGGACGGTACTACGAGCAGTACTTC. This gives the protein CASSLAAGRYYEQYF.

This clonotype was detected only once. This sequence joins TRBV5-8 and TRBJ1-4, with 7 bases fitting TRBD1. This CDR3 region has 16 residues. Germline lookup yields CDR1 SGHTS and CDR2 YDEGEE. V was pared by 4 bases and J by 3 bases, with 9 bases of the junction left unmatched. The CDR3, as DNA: TGTGCCAGCAGCCAGGGACAGCAGTTCCCTAATGAAAAACTGTTTTTT. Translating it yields CASSQGQQFPNEKLFF.

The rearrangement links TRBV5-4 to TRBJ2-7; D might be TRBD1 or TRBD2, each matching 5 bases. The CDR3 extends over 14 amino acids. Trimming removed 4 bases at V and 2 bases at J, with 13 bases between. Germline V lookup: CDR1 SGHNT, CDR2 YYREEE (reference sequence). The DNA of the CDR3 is TGTGCCAGCAGCGATCCGGGACGGACCTACGAGCAGTACTTC. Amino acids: CASSDPGRTYEQYF.

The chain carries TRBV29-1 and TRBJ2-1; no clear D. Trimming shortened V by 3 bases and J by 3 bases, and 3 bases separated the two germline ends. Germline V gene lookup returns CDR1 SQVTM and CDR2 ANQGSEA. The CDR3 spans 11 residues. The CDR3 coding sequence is TGCAGCGTTGAGAGCTACAATGAGCAGTTCTTC. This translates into CSVESYNEQFF.

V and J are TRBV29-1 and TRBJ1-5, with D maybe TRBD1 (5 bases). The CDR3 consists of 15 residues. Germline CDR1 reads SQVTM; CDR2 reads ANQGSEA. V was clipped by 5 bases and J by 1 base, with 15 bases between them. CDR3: CSVSWGLLSNQPQHF. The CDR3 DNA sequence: TGCAGCGTTTCATGGGGACTCCTAAGCAATCAGCCCCAGCATTTT. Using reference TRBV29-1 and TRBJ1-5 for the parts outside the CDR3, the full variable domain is SAVISQKPSRDICQRGTSLTIQCQVDSQVTMMFWYRQQPGQSLTLIATANQGSEATYESGFVIDKFPISRPNLTFSTLTVSNMSPEDSSIYLCSVSWGLLSNQPQHFGDGTRLSIL.

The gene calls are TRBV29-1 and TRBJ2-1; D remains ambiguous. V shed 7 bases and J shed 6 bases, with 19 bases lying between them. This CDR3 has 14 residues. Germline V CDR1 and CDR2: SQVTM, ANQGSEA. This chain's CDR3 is CSAGKTSVANEQFF. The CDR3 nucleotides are TGCAGCGCTGGGAAAACCTCGGTGGCCAATGAGCAGTTCTTC.

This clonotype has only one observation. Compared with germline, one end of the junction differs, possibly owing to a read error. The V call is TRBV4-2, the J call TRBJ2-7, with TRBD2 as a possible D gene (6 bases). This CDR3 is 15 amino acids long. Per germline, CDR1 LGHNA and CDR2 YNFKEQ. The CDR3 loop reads CASSFKEGFDYEQYF. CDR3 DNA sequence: TGCGCCAGCAGTTTCAAGGAGGGGTTCGACTACGAGCAGTACTTC.

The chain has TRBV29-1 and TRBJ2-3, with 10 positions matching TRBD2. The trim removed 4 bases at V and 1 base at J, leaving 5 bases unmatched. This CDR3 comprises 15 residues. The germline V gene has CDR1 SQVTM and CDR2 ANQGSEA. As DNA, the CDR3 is TGCAGCGTTGCGGCTAGCGGGGGACGCACAGATACGCAGTATTTT. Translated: CSVAASGGRTDTQYF.

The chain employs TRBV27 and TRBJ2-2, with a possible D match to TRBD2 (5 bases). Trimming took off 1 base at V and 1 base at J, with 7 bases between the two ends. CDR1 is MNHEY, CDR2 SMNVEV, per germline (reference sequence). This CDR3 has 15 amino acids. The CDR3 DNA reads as TGTGCCAGCAGTTTATTAGGAGGGAACACCGGGGAGCTGTTTTTT. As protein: CASSLLGGNTGELFF.

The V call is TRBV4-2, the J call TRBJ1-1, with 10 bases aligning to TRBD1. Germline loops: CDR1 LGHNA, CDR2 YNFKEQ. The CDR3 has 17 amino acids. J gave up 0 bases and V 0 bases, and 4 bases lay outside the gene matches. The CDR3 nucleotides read TGTGCCAGCAGCCAAGACGACAGGGGGCGTATGAACACTGAAGCTTTCTTT. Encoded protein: CASSQDDRGRMNTEAFF.

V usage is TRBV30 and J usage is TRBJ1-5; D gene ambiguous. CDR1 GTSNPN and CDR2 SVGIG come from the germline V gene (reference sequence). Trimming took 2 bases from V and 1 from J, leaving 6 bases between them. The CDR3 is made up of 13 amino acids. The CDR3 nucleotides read TGTGCCTGGAGTAAGGACAGCAATCAGCCCCAGCATTTT. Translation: CAWSKDSNQPQHF.

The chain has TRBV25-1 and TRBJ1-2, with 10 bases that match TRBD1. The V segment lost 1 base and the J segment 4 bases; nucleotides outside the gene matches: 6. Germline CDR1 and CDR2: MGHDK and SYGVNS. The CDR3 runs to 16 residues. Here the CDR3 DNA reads TGTGCCAGCAGTGAATCTGGGACAGGGGATACCTATGGCTACACCTTC. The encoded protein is CASSESGTGDTYGYTF.

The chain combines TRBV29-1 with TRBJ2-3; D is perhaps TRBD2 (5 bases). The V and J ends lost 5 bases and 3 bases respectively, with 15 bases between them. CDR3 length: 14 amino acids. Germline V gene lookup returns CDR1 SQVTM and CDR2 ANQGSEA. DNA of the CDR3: TGCAGCGTTAGCCGGGATTCCACTACAGATACGCAGTATTTT. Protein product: CSVSRDSTTDTQYF.